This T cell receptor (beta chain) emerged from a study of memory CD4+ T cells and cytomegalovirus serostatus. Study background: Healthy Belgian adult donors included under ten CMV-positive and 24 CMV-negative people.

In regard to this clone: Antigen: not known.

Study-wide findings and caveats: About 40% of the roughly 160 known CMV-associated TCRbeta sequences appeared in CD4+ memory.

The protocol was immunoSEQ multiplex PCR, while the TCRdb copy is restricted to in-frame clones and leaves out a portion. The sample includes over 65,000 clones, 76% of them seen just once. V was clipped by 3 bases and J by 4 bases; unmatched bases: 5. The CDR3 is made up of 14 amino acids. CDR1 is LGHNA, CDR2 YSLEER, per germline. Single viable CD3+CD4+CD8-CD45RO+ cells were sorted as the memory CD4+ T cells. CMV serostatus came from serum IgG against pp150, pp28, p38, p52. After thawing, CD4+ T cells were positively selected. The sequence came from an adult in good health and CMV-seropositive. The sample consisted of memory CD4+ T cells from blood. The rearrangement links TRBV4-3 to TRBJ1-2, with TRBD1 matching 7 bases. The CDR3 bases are TGCGCCAGCAGCCAGAACAGGGGAGCCTATGGCTACACCTTC. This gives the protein CASSQNRGAYGYTF.